The 27 T cell receptor beta chains below come from one sample, sequenced in a study of early T cells in non-severe SARS-CoV-2 infection. In TCRdb, the 5' RACE reads were re-called with MiXCR into one record per CDR3 protein. The repertoire includes about 100,000 distinct CDR3 sequences, around 10% of them detected once, and 7.6% sits in the top ten. Input material: whole blood. These receptors were collected from an adult who was a healthcare worker with PCR-confirmed SARS-CoV-2 infection or an uninfected control (not recorded which).

The sample holds many counts of this clonotype. CDR3 in amino acids: CASSLEGSAGKQYF. As DNA, the CDR3 is TGCGCCAGCAGCTTGGAGGGGTCAGCGGGAAAGCAGTATTTT. This chain joins TRBV5-1 and TRBJ2-3; 7 bases line up with TRBD2. CDR3 length: 14 amino acids. The germline V gene encodes CDR1 SGHRS and CDR2 YFSETQ. V trimming: 0 bases; J trimming: 11 bases; junction bases outside the gene matches: 9.

This clonotype came up a few times. The CDR3 protein is CASSSGEDLETQYF. The CDR3 DNA follows: TGTGCCAGCTCATCAGGGGAGGATTTAGAGACCCAGTACTTC. The chain employs TRBV18 and TRBJ2-5; TRBD1 or TRBD2 may be the D gene (6 bases each). The CDR3 is 14 amino acids. V lost 5 bases, J lost 4 bases, and 14 bases lay in between. In germline, CDR1 is KGHSH, CDR2 LQKENI.

The CDR3 DNA is TGTGCCAGCAGCCCTGGCCCTAACTCCTACGAGCAGTACTTC. Amino acids: CASSPGPNSYEQYF. The rearrangement joins TRBV28 to TRBJ2-7; unclear D gene. This CDR3 comprises 14 residues. Germline CDR1 is MDHEN and CDR2 is SYDVKM. V was cut by 6 bases and J by 0 bases, with 12 bases left in between.

This clonotype was observed at least ten times. The chain joins TRBV6-6 to TRBJ2-3; the D is unclear. Looked up from germline, CDR1 is MNHNY and CDR2 is SVGAGI (reference sequence). This CDR3 region has 17 residues. Trimming stripped 5 bases from V and 0 bases from J, with 18 bases between. CDR3 in DNA: TGTGCCAGCAGTGGGCGCGTGAGCGAGAGGAGCACAGATACGCAGTATTTT. Translating gives CASSGRVSERSTDTQYF.

This clonotype was recorded a few times. The chain couples TRBV7-2 to TRBJ2-3, with a possible D match to TRBD2 (6 bases). Trimming cost V 5 bases and J 4 bases, with 16 bases left between them. The germline CDR1 and CDR2 sequences are SGHTA and FQGNSA. This CDR3 is 15 amino acids long. The CDR3 DNA is TGTGCCAGCAGCGGGTCGGGAGCAGCGTCAGATACGCAGTATTTT. Encoded protein: CASSGSGAASDTQYF.

This clonotype appeared a few times. V usage is TRBV6-5 and J usage is TRBJ1-1; D gene uncertain. The ends were cut back, 6 bases at V and 4 bases at J, with 12 bases in the middle. Germline V gene lookup returns CDR1 MNHEY and CDR2 SVGAGI. The CDR3 contains 13 residues. CDR3 in DNA: TGTGCCAGCAGGGCTCTTACGGGCACTGAAGCTTTCTTT. It encodes CASRALTGTEAFF.

This clonotype appeared a few times. The rearrangement uses TRBV11-2 and TRBJ2-7; D is unresolved. Trimming pared 5 bases from V and 2 bases from J, leaving 13 bases between. Germline CDR1 is SGHAT and CDR2 is FQNNGV. The CDR3 consists of 14 residues. The CDR3 spells CASSQRAGPYEQYF. As DNA, the CDR3 is TGTGCCAGCAGCCAACGGGCAGGTCCCTACGAGCAGTACTTC.

Ten or more counts support this clonotype. V usage is TRBV29-1 and J usage is TRBJ2-7; D is unresolved. V lost 6 bases, J lost 3 bases, and 15 bases lay in between. The CDR3 has 13 amino acids. The germline gives CDR1 SQVTM, CDR2 ANQGSEA. The CDR3 DNA reads as TGCAGCGTGGGCAACTGGGAAAACTACGAGCAGTACTTC. Translated: CSVGNWENYEQYF.

The V gene is TRBV6-5, the J gene TRBJ2-1, with D perhaps assigned TRBD1 or TRBD2 (5 bases each). The V gene lost 6 bases and the J gene lost 0 bases, with 12 bases spanning the gap. Germline CDR1 reads MNHEY; CDR2 reads SVGAGI. This CDR3 has 15 residues. CDR3 bases: TGTGCCAGCAGGACAGCGGCCCCCTCCTACAATGAGCAGTTCTTC. It specifies CASRTAAPSYNEQFF.

This clonotype was observed a handful of times. The chain recombines TRBV5-1 with TRBJ2-1; TRBD2 matches at 7 bases. J gave up 2 bases and V 5 bases, and 4 bases lay outside the gene matches. Germline V gene lookup returns CDR1 SGHRS and CDR2 YFSETQ. The CDR3 contains 14 residues. Here the CDR3 reads CASRRGSAYNEQFF. The DNA of the CDR3 is TGCGCCAGCAGACGCGGGAGTGCCTACAATGAGCAGTTCTTC.

This clonotype was seen repeatedly, ten times or more. The chain recombines TRBV13 with TRBJ2-1; a possible D gene is TRBD1 (6 bases). Germline V gene lookup returns CDR1 PRHDT and CDR2 FYEKMQ (reference sequence). The CDR3 length is 15 residues. The ends were cut back, 4 bases at V and 9 bases at J, with 19 bases in the middle. CDR3 nucleotides: TGTGCCAGCAGCTCACCTAGGGGGACGATGGGTGAGCAGTTCTTC. As protein: CASSSPRGTMGEQFF.

The genes are TRBV6-2 or TRBV6-3 and TRBJ2-3, with 8 bases aligning to TRBD2. The junction had 10 bases not matched to a gene; V was cut back by 6 bases and J by 5 bases. CDR3 length: 15 amino acids. From germline, CDR1 is MNHEY and CDR2 SVGEGT. CDR3 amino acids: CASSRRLAREDTQYF. The DNA of the CDR3 is TGTGCCAGCAGCCGAAGACTAGCGAGGGAAGATACGCAGTATTTT.

This clonotype was seen at least ten times. The chain carries TRBV19 and TRBJ1-2; 9 bases are a match to TRBD1. CDR1 and CDR2 (germline): LNHDA, SQIVND (reference sequence). The ends lost 7 bases at V and 8 bases at J; junction bases unmatched: 17. The CDR3 sequence is 16 residues long. The CDR3 sequence is CASTRDRVSPVYGYTF. CDR3 nucleotide sequence: TGTGCCAGTACCCGGGACAGGGTCTCACCTGTCTACGGCTACACCTTC. Filled out from reference TRBV19 and TRBJ1-2, the complete variable domain reads DGGITQSPKYLFRKEGQNVTLSCEQNLNHDAMYWYRQDPGQGLRLIYYSQIVNDFQKGDIAEGYSVSREKKESFPLTVTSAQKNPTAFYLCASTRDRVSPVYGYTFGSGTRLTVV.

This clonotype was observed at least ten times. The chain is built from TRBV18 and TRBJ2-1; 7 nucleotides line up with TRBD1. The germline V gene encodes CDR1 KGHSH and CDR2 LQKENI. V trimming: 7 bases; J trimming: 5 bases; junction bases outside the gene matches: 8. The CDR3 covers 14 residues. CDR3 residues: CASLKGAEDNEQFF. CDR3 nucleotides: TGTGCCAGCTTAAAGGGGGCTGAGGACAATGAGCAGTTCTTC.

This clonotype was observed many times. The rearrangement uses TRBV20-1 and TRBJ2-2; D may match TRBD1 or TRBD2 (5 bases each). The CDR3 is made up of 13 amino acids. CDR1 and CDR2 from the germline V gene are DFQATT and SNEGSKA (reference sequence). As DNA, the CDR3 is TGCAGCGCGACGACTGGGGGCACCGGGGAGCTGTTTTTT. Translated, it gives CSATTGGTGELFF.

This clonotype came up a few times. The chain is built from TRBV7-2 and TRBJ2-5; D uncertain. The CDR3 spans 14 residues. Trimming took off 0 bases at V and 4 bases at J, with 9 bases between the two ends. In germline, CDR1 is SGHTA, CDR2 FQGNSA. The CDR3 region has the DNA TGTGCCAGCAGCTTAGCACTGGGCCGAGAGACCCAGTACTTC. Its translation is CASSLALGRETQYF. Using reference TRBV7-2 and TRBJ2-5 for the parts outside the CDR3, the full variable domain is GAGVSQSPSNKVTEKGKDVELRCDPISGHTALYWYRQSLGQGLEFLIYFQGNSAPDKSGLPSDRFSAERTGGSVSTLTIQRTQQEDSAVYLCASSLALGRETQYFGPGTRLLVL.

This clonotype was counted between two and nine times. The chain recombines TRBV2 with TRBJ2-3, with D unclear. The CDR3 runs 13 residues. The germline V and J ends were trimmed by 1 base and 6 bases, with 8 bases remaining between them. Germline loops: CDR1 SNHLY, CDR2 FYNNEI. DNA for the CDR3: TGTGCCAGCAGTGAAGAGAGTTCCGATACGCAGTATTTT. It is translated as CASSEESSDTQYF.

This clonotype appeared many times. The chain employs TRBV6-5 and TRBJ2-1, with a possible D match to TRBD1 (6 bases). This CDR3 spans 12 amino acids. The V and J ends lost 2 bases and 15 bases respectively, with 14 bases between them. In germline, CDR1 is MNHEY, CDR2 SVGAGI. CDR3 residues: CASSYGTQLWFF. The CDR3 DNA reads TGTGCCAGCAGTTACGGGACACAATTGTGGTTCTTC.

This clonotype was seen many times. The V call is TRBV10-3, the J call TRBJ2-1; maybe TRBD2 (6 bases). The CDR3 sequence is 14 residues long. Between the trimmed V and J ends, which lost 4 bases and 9 bases, there was a span of 16 bases. In germline, CDR1 is ENHRY, CDR2 SYGVKD. Here the CDR3 reads CAISGDGRIGEQFF. In nucleotides, the CDR3 is TGTGCCATCAGTGGGGATGGGAGGATAGGTGAGCAGTTCTTC.

The chain uses TRBV12-3 or TRBV12-4 and TRBJ2-1; 12 bases line up with TRBD2. The CDR3 loop spans 16 amino acids. The V gene end was trimmed by 1 base and the J gene end by 9 bases; junction bases not matched to a gene: 7. CDR3 coding DNA: TGTGCCAGCAGTTTAGGGGGACTAGCGGGCCTTTGTGAGCAGTTCTTC. Its protein product is CASSLGGLAGLCEQFF.

This clonotype was seen many times. The gene calls are TRBV6-4 and TRBJ2-1; 13 nucleotides match TRBD2. Germline V gene sequence: CDR1 MRHNA, CDR2 SNTAGT. V shed 3 bases, J shed 4 bases, and the junction held 3 bases outside the gene matches. This CDR3 comprises 16 residues. The CDR3 region is CASSEGLAGEYNEQFF. The CDR3 DNA follows: TGTGCCAGCAGTGAAGGACTAGCGGGAGAGTACAATGAGCAGTTCTTC.

This clonotype was found a few times. The chain carries TRBV6-2 or TRBV6-3 and TRBJ2-3; a possible D gene is TRBD1 (5 bases). CDR3 length: 16 residues. V lost 8 bases and J 6 bases, leaving 24 bases between the germline ends. The V gene's germline CDR1 is MNHEY and CDR2 SVGEGT. The CDR3 is CASGPTWGGEGDTQYF. Written as DNA, the CDR3 is TGTGCCAGCGGGCCCACCTGGGGCGGAGAAGGGGATACGCAGTATTTT.

The table lists this clonotype with many counts. The chain recombines TRBV27 with TRBJ1-1; TRBD1 agrees at 7 bases. This CDR3 is 16 amino acids long. Looked up from germline, CDR1 is MNHEY and CDR2 is SMNVEV (reference sequence). The V segment lost 5 bases and the J segment 1 base; nucleotides outside the gene matches: 10. Written as DNA, the CDR3 is TGTGCCAGCAGTCAAGTCCCGGGACAGAGGAACACTGAAGCTTTCTTT. It is translated as CASSQVPGQRNTEAFF.

This clonotype was seen ten or more times. The rearrangement joins TRBV5-1 to TRBJ2-2; TRBD2 might be the D (5 bases). Between the trimmed V and J ends, which lost 2 bases and 4 bases, there was a span of 9 bases. CDR3 length: 14 amino acids. The germline V gene encodes CDR1 SGHRS and CDR2 YFSETQ. This CDR3 reads CASSFGLTTGELFF. CDR3 DNA sequence: TGCGCCAGCAGCTTCGGACTTACCACCGGGGAGCTGTTTTTT. The complete variable domain, with remaining parts taken from reference TRBV5-1 and TRBJ2-2, reads KAGVTQTPRYLIKTRGQQVTLSCSPISGHRSVSWYQQTPGQGLQFLFEYFSETQRNKGNFPGRFSGRQFSNSRSEMNVSTLELGDSALYLCASSFGLTTGELFFGEGSRLTVL.

This clonotype was seen ten or more times. This rearrangement joins TRBV15 to TRBJ1-5, with 8 bases lining up with TRBD1. The V segment lost 5 bases and the J segment 7 bases; nucleotides outside the gene matches: 10. CDR3 length equals 15 residues. From germline, CDR1 is LNHNV and CDR2 YYDKDF (reference sequence). The CDR3 region is CATSSDRGAEQPQHF. Here the CDR3 DNA reads TGTGCCACCAGCTCCGACAGGGGAGCGGAGCAGCCCCAGCATTTT. Using reference TRBV15 and TRBJ1-5 for the parts outside the CDR3, the full variable domain is DAMVIQNPRYQVTQFGKPVTLSCSQTLNHNVMYWYQQKSSQAPKLLFHYYDKDFNNEADTPDNFQSRRPNTSFCFLDIRSPGLGDTAMYLCATSSDRGAEQPQHFGDGTRLSIL.

This chain links TRBV5-4 with TRBJ2-7; tentative D call: TRBD2 (5 bases). V shed 4 bases and J shed 6 bases, with 11 bases lying between them. The V gene's germline CDR1 is SGHNT and CDR2 YYREEE (reference sequence). The CDR3 spans 12 residues. CDR3 DNA: TGTGCCAGCAGCAGAAACAGCGGCGAGCAGTACTTC. Amino acids: CASSRNSGEQYF.

This clonotype was counted ten times or more. The chain is built from TRBV7-9 and TRBJ2-7, with TRBD2 matching 8 bases. Germline CDR1 reads SEHNR; CDR2 reads FQNEAQ (reference sequence). The CDR3 length is 13 residues. After removal of 3 bases from V and 4 bases from J, the junction contained 2 bases not matched to a gene. This CDR3 reads CASSLPGGYEQYF. The DNA for the CDR3 is TGTGCCAGCAGCTTGCCGGGGGGGTACGAGCAGTACTTC.